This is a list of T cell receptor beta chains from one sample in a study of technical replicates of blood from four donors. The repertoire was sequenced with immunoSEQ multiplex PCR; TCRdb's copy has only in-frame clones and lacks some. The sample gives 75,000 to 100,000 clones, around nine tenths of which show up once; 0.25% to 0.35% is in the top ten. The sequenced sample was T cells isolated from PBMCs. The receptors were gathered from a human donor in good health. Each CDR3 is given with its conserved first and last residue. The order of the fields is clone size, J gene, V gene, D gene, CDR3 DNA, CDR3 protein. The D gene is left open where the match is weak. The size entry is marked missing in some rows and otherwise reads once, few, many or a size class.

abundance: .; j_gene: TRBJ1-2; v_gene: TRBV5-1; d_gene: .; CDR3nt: TGCGCCAGCCGTCGTTTGGGGCCCCGGGTCGCTAACTATGGCTACACCTTC; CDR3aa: CASRRLGPRVANYGYTF
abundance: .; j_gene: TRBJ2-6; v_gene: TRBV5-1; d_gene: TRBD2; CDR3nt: TGCGCCAGCAGCTTGGACGGGGAGGGGCTATCTGGGGCCAACGTCCTGACTTTC; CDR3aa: CASSLDGEGLSGANVLTF
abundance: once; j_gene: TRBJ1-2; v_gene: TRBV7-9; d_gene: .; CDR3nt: TGTGCCAGCAGCTTAGTTTGGGGGGACTACACCTTC; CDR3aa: CASSLVWGDYTF
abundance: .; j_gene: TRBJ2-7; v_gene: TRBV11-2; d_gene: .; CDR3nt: TGTGCCAGCAGCTTAGAGTTCTCGGAGCAGTACTTC; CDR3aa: CASSLEFSEQYF
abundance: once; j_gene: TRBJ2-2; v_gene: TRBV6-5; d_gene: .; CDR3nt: TGTGCCAGCAGTCGGACTGTGAACACCGGGGAGCTGTTTTTT; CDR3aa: CASSRTVNTGELFF
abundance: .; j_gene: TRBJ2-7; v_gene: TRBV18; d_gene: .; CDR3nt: TGTGCCAGCTCTCTCGGACAAATCTACGAGCAGTACTTC; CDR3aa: CASSLGQIYEQYF
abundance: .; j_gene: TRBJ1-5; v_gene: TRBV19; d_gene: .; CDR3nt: TGTGCCAGTAGTATCGAACTAAACAAAGCCCAGCATTTT; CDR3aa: CASSIELNKAQHF
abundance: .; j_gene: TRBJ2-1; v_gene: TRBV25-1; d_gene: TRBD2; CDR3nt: TGTGCCAGCAGAGGAGGGACTAGCGGTTACAATGAGCAGTTCTTC; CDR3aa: CASRGGTSGYNEQFF
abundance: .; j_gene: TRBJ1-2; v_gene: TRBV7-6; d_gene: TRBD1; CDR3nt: TGTGCCAGCAGCAATACGGGACAGGGGGGCTATGGCTACACCTTC; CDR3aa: CASSNTGQGGYGYTF
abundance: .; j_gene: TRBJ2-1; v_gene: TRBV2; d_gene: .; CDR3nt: TGTGCCAGCAGCTCAGGGTTTTTCGACAATGAGCAGTTCTTC; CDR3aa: CASSSGFFDNEQFF
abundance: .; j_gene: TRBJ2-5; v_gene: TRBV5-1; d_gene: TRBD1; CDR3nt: TGCGCCAGCAGCTCTGGGGCAGGGGGCAGCTACCAAGAGACCCAGTACTTC; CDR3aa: CASSSGAGGSYQETQYF
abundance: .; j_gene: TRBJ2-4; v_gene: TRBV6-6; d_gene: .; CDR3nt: TGTGCCAGCAGTCTCGGACGGGGCATTCAGTACTTC; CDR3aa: CASSLGRGIQYF
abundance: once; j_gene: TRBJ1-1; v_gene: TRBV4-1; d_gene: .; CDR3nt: TGCGCCAGCAGCCAAGATCTAATTGAGGTCGTGCTCGTCACTGAAGCTTTCTTT; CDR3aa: CASSQDLIEVVLVTEAFF
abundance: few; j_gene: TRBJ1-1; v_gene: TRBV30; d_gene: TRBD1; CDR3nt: TGTGCCTGGAGTGGACAGGGGACTCACTTGGGCACTGAAGCTTTCTTT; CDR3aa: CAWSGQGTHLGTEAFF
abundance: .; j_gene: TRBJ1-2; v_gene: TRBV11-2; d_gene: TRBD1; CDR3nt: TGTGCCAGCAGCTCCCTGACAGGGATTGGGTATGGCTACACCTTC; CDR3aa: CASSSLTGIGYGYTF
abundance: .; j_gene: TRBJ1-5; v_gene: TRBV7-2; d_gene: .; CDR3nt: TGTGCCAGCAGGCAAGACAGAAATCAGCCCCAGCATTTT; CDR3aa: CASRQDRNQPQHF
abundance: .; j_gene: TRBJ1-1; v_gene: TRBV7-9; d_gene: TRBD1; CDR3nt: TGTGCCAGCAGATACAGGGGACCGAACACTGAAGCTTTCTTT; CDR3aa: CASRYRGPNTEAFF
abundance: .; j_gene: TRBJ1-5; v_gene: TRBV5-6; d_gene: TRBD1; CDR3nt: TGTGCCAGCAGCTCAGCAGGGGGAAGGAGCAATCAGCCCCAGCATTTT; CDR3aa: CASSSAGGRSNQPQHF